One and the same sample provided the 25 T cell receptor beta chains below, sequenced in a study of blood T cell repertoires in COVID-19. The assay was immunoSEQ multiplex PCR, and TCRdb's table has in-frame clones only and misses some. The sample contains about 26,000 clones, around nine tenths of which appear only once. Sequencing was done on a sample of peripheral blood. Receptors were obtained from a human donor in a cohort sampled during active COVID-19.

The chain's CDR3 is CASSLREIGEGQYF. CDR3 sequence (DNA): TGTGCCAGCAGTTTGAGGGAGATTGGGGAAGGGCAGTATTTT. The chain combines TRBV28 with TRBJ2-3; the D gene is possibly TRBD2 (5 bases). This CDR3 comprises 14 residues. V was trimmed by 3 bases and J by 11 bases, leaving 18 bases between them. CDR1 and CDR2 (germline): MDHEN, SYDVKM.

The chain carries TRBV28 and TRBJ2-1; 9 bases match TRBD1. V was pared by 6 bases and J by 7 bases, with 10 bases of the junction left unmatched. In germline, CDR1 is MDHEN, CDR2 SYDVKM. This CDR3 has 15 residues. The CDR3 region has the DNA TGTGCCAGCAGCTCGTCCGGGACAGGGCGTAATGAGCAGTTCTTC. It specifies CASSSSGTGRNEQFF.

Points on this clone: A junction boundary mismatches the germline segment, possibly from a read error. The rearrangement uses TRBV7-2 and TRBJ2-7; 7 bases are shared with TRBD2. Germline V CDR1 and CDR2: SGHTA, FQGNSA. The CDR3 runs to 11 residues. The CDR3 here is CASSSRLASHF. The CDR3 nucleotides are TGTGCCAGCAGCTCGAGACTAGCCTCTCACTTC.

The chain combines TRBV29-1 with TRBJ1-2; 7 bases line up with TRBD1. The junction had 9 bases not matched to a gene; V was cut back by 6 bases and J by 8 bases. The CDR3 runs 12 residues. Germline-derived CDR1 and CDR2 are SQVTM and ANQGSEA. For the CDR3, the DNA is TGCAGCGTCCGGGAGACAGGGTTAGGCTACACCTTC. Protein sequence: CSVRETGLGYTF. Combining the CDR3 with reference TRBV29-1 and TRBJ1-2 gives the whole variable domain SAVISQKPSRDICQRGTSLTIQCQVDSQVTMMFWYRQQPGQSLTLIATANQGSEATYESGFVIDKFPISRPNLTFSTLTVSNMSPEDSSIYLCSVRETGLGYTFGSGTRLTVV.

The V gene is TRBV19, the J gene TRBJ2-2; TRBD2 might be the D (6 bases). Germline V gives CDR1 LNHDA, CDR2 SQIVND (reference sequence). This CDR3 is built from 15 residues. V shed 5 bases and J shed 6 bases, with 16 bases lying between them. The CDR3 loop reads CASSPGTRGAGELFF. As DNA, the CDR3 is TGTGCCAGTAGTCCCGGGACTCGCGGCGCCGGGGAGCTGTTTTTT.

This chain uses TRBV3-1 (or the pseudogene TRBV3-2) with TRBJ2-7; 9 bases fit TRBD1. V lost 6 bases to trimming and J lost 3 bases; unmatched junction nucleotides: 9. The CDR3 extends over 15 amino acids. Germline loops: CDR1 LGHDT, CDR2 YNNKEL (reference sequence). The CDR3, as DNA: TGTGCCAGCAGTTATCCGGGACAGGGCCTCTACGAGCAGTACTTC. Protein: CASSYPGQGLYEQYF.

Remarks on this clone: The sample has other DNA sequences that encode this CDR3 too. J is TRBJ2-1 and V is TRBV5-1, with a weak D call TRBD2 (6 bases). The CDR3 extends over 15 amino acids. Germline V CDR1 and CDR2: SGHRS, YFSETQ. V was trimmed by 0 bases and J by 0 bases, leaving 7 bases between them. The CDR3 nucleotides are TGCGCCAGCAGCTTGGACGGGAGCTCCTACAATGAGCAGTTCTTC. Its translation is CASSLDGSSYNEQFF.

Written as DNA, the CDR3 is TGTGCCAGCAGTGAACTCGGGGAAGAGACCCAGTACTTC. Its translation is CASSELGEETQYF. The rearrangement uses TRBV2 and TRBJ2-5; tentative D call: TRBD2 (5 bases). Trimming took 2 bases from V and 3 from J, leaving 7 bases between them. Germline V CDR1 and CDR2: SNHLY, FYNNEI. This CDR3 region has 13 residues.

The chain recombines TRBV6-5 with TRBJ2-1, with 9 bases aligning to TRBD1. The V segment lost 6 bases and the J segment 5 bases; nucleotides outside the gene matches: 8. CDR3 length: 15 residues. Germline assignment: CDR1 MNHEY and CDR2 SVGAGI. Here the CDR3 reads CASRPRQGGDNEQFF. CDR3 DNA: TGTGCCAGCAGGCCCCGACAGGGGGGGGACAATGAGCAGTTCTTC.

Concerning this clone itself: The germline gene is not matched at one end of the junction; a read error may be the cause. The chain uses TRBV5-1 and TRBJ2-7; 8 positions match TRBD1. CDR1 is SGHRS and CDR2 is YFSETQ in the germline V gene. The CDR3 is 14 residues long. As DNA, the CDR3 is TGCGCCAGCAGATTGGGACAGGAGTCCTACGAGCAGTACTTC. It encodes CASRLGQESYEQYF.

The chain uses TRBV24-1 and TRBJ2-3; 10 nucleotides match TRBD1. This CDR3 contains 18 residues. Germline loops: CDR1 KGHDR, CDR2 SFDVKD. Trimming removed 0 bases from V and 1 base from J; junction bases left unmatched: 6. CDR3 sequence reads: CATSDLGRGTGGTDTQYF. The CDR3 DNA is TGTGCCACCAGTGATTTGGGCCGAGGGACAGGGGGCACAGATACGCAGTATTTT.

A single count supports this clone. The chain has TRBV18 and TRBJ2-2; no reliable D call. The CDR3 has 15 amino acids. Germline values: CDR1 KGHSH, CDR2 LQKENI. Trimming shortened V by 2 bases and J by 0 bases, and 7 bases separated the two germline ends. CDR3 residues: CASSPIAANTGELFF. CDR3 sequence (DNA): TGTGCCAGCTCACCAATCGCAGCGAACACCGGGGAGCTGTTTTTT.

J is TRBJ2-2 and V is TRBV7-9; D might be TRBD1 (5 bases). V lost 7 bases to trimming and J lost 3 bases, with 9 bases between them. Germline values: CDR1 SEHNR, CDR2 FQNEAQ (reference sequence). The CDR3 has 13 residues. DNA for the CDR3: TGTGCCAGCAAACAGGTGGACACCGGGGAGCTGTTTTTT. Its protein is CASKQVDTGELFF.

The chain uses TRBV6-1 and TRBJ1-2, with D perhaps TRBD1 (5 bases). With 3 bases removed from V and 7 bases from J, the gap between germline ends came to 18 bases. This CDR3 comprises 15 residues. Germline V CDR1 and CDR2: MNHNS, SASEGT. The CDR3 loop reads CASSEGHTRGFGYTF. The CDR3 nucleotides are TGTGCCAGCAGTGAGGGTCACACACGGGGGTTTGGCTACACCTTC.

The gene calls are TRBV4-1 and TRBJ1-2, with 10 bases matching TRBD1. Unmatched junction bases numbered 9, after V lost 5 bases and J lost 6 bases. The CDR3 has 15 residues. Germline-derived CDR1 and CDR2 are MGHRA and YSYEKL. The CDR3 is CASSTYPGTGDGYTF. DNA of the CDR3: TGCGCCAGCAGCACCTACCCCGGGACAGGGGATGGCTACACCTTC.

The table lists this clone with a few counts. This chain links TRBV24-1 with TRBJ1-2, with D uncertain. Germline-derived CDR1 and CDR2 are KGHDR and SFDVKD. V dropped 5 bases and J dropped 2 bases, with 8 bases sitting between them. The CDR3 extends over 13 amino acids. As DNA, the CDR3 is TGTGCCACCAGTGCACAACCGAACTATGGCTACACCTTC. Its translation is CATSAQPNYGYTF.

The rearrangement uses TRBV5-1 and TRBJ1-3; TRBD1 matches 8 bases. Per germline, CDR1 SGHRS and CDR2 YFSETQ. The CDR3 is 19 residues long. The V segment lost 4 bases and the J segment 1 base; nucleotides outside the gene matches: 16. The CDR3: CASSPYPGTGSASGNTIYF. The CDR3 nucleotides read TGCGCCAGCAGCCCGTACCCAGGGACAGGTTCCGCTTCTGGAAACACCATATATTTT.

J is TRBJ2-3 and V is TRBV2; D might be TRBD2 (5 bases). CDR1 and CDR2 (germline): SNHLY, FYNNEI. Trimming cost V 3 bases and J 3 bases, with 13 bases left between them. The CDR3 has 15 residues. The CDR3, as DNA: TGTGCCAGCAGTGAGCCTAGCAAAGGGACAGATACGCAGTATTTT. Residues: CASSEPSKGTDTQYF.

The rearrangement uses TRBV5-6 and TRBJ2-7, with 7 bases fitting TRBD1. V lost 5 bases to trimming and J lost 2 bases; unmatched junction nucleotides: 4. The CDR3 contains 13 residues. CDR1 and CDR2 (germline): SGHDT, YYEEEE. The CDR3 nucleotides are TGTGCCAGCAGGACAGGGAGAGCCTACGAGCAGTACTTC. Amino acids: CASRTGRAYEQYF.

This clone has only one observation. The V call is TRBV21-1, the J call TRBJ1-6; the DNA was not compared with TRBD1, the D call given in the table. TRBV21-1 is tagged as a pseudogene. The CDR3 extends over 14 amino acids. This CDR3 is CASSTRQRHSPLHF. CDR3 bases: TGTGCCAGCAGCACAAGACAGAGACATTCACCCCTCCACTTT.

CDR3 amino acids: CASSPDNRGAETQYF. CDR3 nucleotides: TGTGCCAGCTCACCAGACAATCGGGGAGCAGAGACCCAGTACTTC. This chain joins TRBV18 and TRBJ2-5, with D possibly matching TRBD2 (5 bases). Trimming removed 2 bases from V and 4 bases from J, with 14 bases in between. The CDR3 spans 15 residues. From germline, CDR1 is KGHSH and CDR2 LQKENI. The variable domain in full, with the rest retrieved from reference TRBV18 and TRBJ2-5, is NAGVMQNPRHLVRRRGQEARLRCSPMKGHSHVYWYRQLPEEGLKFMVYLQKENIIDESGMPKERFSAEFPKEGPSILRIQQVVRGDSAAYFCASSPDNRGAETQYFGPGTRLLVL.

V usage is TRBV10-3 and J usage is TRBJ2-7; D perhaps matches TRBD1 (5 bases). Deletions cut 2 bases from V and 1 base from J, with 9 bases between. The CDR3 loop spans 14 amino acids. CDR1 and CDR2 from the germline V gene are ENHRY and SYGVKD. The CDR3 DNA reads as TGTGCCATCAGTGAGGAAACAGGATCCTACGAGCAGTACTTC. It yields the protein CAISEETGSYEQYF.

The chain carries TRBV2 and TRBJ1-3; D is unclear. The CDR3 is 14 residues long. The V gene's germline CDR1 is SNHLY and CDR2 FYNNEI. With 4 bases removed from V and 1 base from J, the gap between germline ends came to 8 bases. The CDR3 DNA is TGTGCCAGCAGTGGCGCTAATTCTGGAAACACCATATATTTT. It specifies CASSGANSGNTIYF.

The chain employs TRBV6-5 and TRBJ2-1; 9 nucleotides match TRBD2. Germline CDR1 reads MNHEY; CDR2 reads SVGAGI. The CDR3 is 16 amino acids. Germline trimming cut 4 bases from V and 3 bases from J; bases unmatched to any gene: 7. The CDR3 is CASSLFSGRDYNEQFF. The CDR3 DNA follows: TGTGCCAGCAGTTTATTTAGCGGGAGAGACTACAATGAGCAGTTCTTC.

This rearrangement joins TRBV2 to TRBJ2-7; TRBD1 might be the D (5 bases). The V and J ends lost 5 bases and 4 bases respectively, with 24 bases between them. This CDR3 is built from 17 residues. Germline CDR1 SNHLY, CDR2 FYNNEI. The CDR3 here is CASSYTYTGRVTYEQYF. The CDR3 region has the DNA TGTGCCAGCAGTTATACATACACAGGTCGGGTCACGTACGAGCAGTACTTC.